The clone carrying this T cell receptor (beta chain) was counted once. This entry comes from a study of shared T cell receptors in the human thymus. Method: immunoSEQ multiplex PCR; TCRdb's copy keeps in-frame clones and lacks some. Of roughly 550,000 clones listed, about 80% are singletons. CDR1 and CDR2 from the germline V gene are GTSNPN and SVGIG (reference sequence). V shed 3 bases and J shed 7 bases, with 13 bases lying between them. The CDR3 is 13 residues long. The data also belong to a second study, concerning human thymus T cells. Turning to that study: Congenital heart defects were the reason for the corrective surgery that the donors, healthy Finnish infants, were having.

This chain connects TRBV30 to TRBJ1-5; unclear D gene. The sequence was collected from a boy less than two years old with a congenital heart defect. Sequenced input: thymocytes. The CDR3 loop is CAWSRGGKQPQHF. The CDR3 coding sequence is TGTGCCTGGAGCCGCGGCGGGAAGCAGCCCCAGCATTTT. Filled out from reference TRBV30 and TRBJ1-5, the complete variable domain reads SQTIHQWPATLVQPVGSPLSLECTVEGTSNPNLYWYRQAAGRGLQLLFYSVGIGQISSEVPQNLSASRPQDRQFILSSKKLLLSDSGFYLCAWSRGGKQPQHFGDGTRLSIL.